This T cell receptor beta chain stems from a study of blood T cells in healthy people across ages. About this clonotype itself: The antigen remains unidentified.

Each donor's blood draw was 8.5 to 10 milliliters of peripheral blood. Study results and caveats: Estimated diversity across one million T cells was deemed an underestimate. A greater number of naive CD4+ cells and higher diversity distinguished long-lived donors from aged donors.

A J-beta primer mix and a sample-barcoded 5' primer were used in a second PCR of roughly 6 to 11 cycles. TCRdb reprocessed the 5' RACE reads with MiXCR, giving one entry per CDR3 protein. The profile covers roughly 680,000 distinct CDR3 sequences, with more than 20% appearing a single time and about 3.6% taken by the ten largest. Trimming took 5 bases from V and 9 from J, leaving 22 bases between them. There are 16 residues in the CDR3. Germline V lookup: CDR1 SGHTA, CDR2 FQGNSA. V gene TRBV7-2 combines with J gene TRBJ2-2; D is tentatively TRBD1 or TRBD2 (6 bases each). The sequencing sample was made of blood. The clonotype comes from a man aged 70-80 years in good health. The CDR3 loop is CASSASERGAWWELFF. CDR3 nucleotide sequence: TGTGCCAGCAGCGCTAGTGAGAGGGGGGCCTGGTGGGAGCTGTTTTTT.